This TCR beta chain was recovered during a study of CD8+ T cells in alopecia areata. Reverse transcribed after extraction, RNA yielded cDNA as the sequencing template. Some clones are missing from TCRdb's copy, which holds only in-frame ones; the method was immunoSEQ multiplex PCR. The sample lists roughly 150,000 clones, roughly 50% seen once, with over 4% in the top ten. This CDR3 spans 14 amino acids. Germline V gene lookup returns CDR1 GTSNPN and CDR2 SVGIG (reference sequence). Trimming removed 3 bases from V and 4 bases from J, with 13 bases in between. This receptor was obtained from a human donor in good health. The chain has TRBV30 and TRBJ1-5; TRBD1 is a possible D gene (5 bases). The sequenced material came from CD4+ T cells sorted from blood. In DNA, the CDR3 is TGTGCCTGGAGGGGGGTTGGGGGGAATCAGCCCCAGCATTTT. Its protein product is CAWRGVGGNQPQHF.